This passage covers 5 T cell receptor beta chains from one sample sequenced in a study of cytomegalovirus exposure and HLA in healthy donors. TCRdb's table, derived via immunoSEQ multiplex PCR, lists solely in-frame clones and lacks some. The sample yields some 130,000 clones, about 88% seen once. Sample: PBMCs. These receptors came from a young woman in good health and CMV-seronegative.

The chain recombines TRBV19 with TRBJ1-2; a possible D gene is TRBD1 (6 bases). With 8 bases removed from V and 1 base from J, the gap between germline ends came to 14 bases. The V gene's germline CDR1 is LNHDA and CDR2 SQIVND (reference sequence). This CDR3 region has 14 residues. CDR3 sequence: CASATGLLNYGYTF. The CDR3 bases are TGTGCCAGTGCTACAGGGCTGCTTAACTATGGCTACACCTTC.

The chain carries TRBV4-2 and TRBJ1-4; the match to TRBD1 covers 7 bases. The CDR3 covers 14 residues. Germline CDR1 reads LGHNA; CDR2 reads YNFKEQ. Trimming removed 4 bases from V and 5 bases from J; junction bases left unmatched: 4. The CDR3, as DNA: TGTGCCAGCAGCCCCGACAGGGTAAATGAAAAACTGTTTTTT. This translates into CASSPDRVNEKLFF.

The chain has TRBV11-2 and TRBJ2-3; 9 bases line up with TRBD2. CDR3 length equals 17 residues. Germline trimming cut 1 base from V and 5 bases from J; bases unmatched to any gene: 10. The germline V gene has CDR1 SGHAT and CDR2 FQNNGV. In DNA, the CDR3 is TGTGCCAGCAGCTTAGGTTGGGCGGGGGGGCCTGGAGATACGCAGTATTTT. It codes for CASSLGWAGGPGDTQYF.

On this clone: The same CDR3 arises from other DNA sequences in this sample as well. The J gene is TRBJ2-1, the V gene TRBV9; 9 bases align to TRBD2. This CDR3 is 15 amino acids long. Germline values: CDR1 SGDLS, CDR2 YYNGEE. J lost 2 bases, V lost 2 bases, and 2 bases had no gene match. For the CDR3, the DNA is TGTGCCAGCAGCGTCGGCGGGGGGGCCTACAATGAGCAGTTCTTC. Its translation is CASSVGGGAYNEQFF.

This chain joins TRBV9 and TRBJ2-1; 8 bases are shared with TRBD2. The J segment lost 7 bases and the V segment lost 0 bases, leaving 6 bases of the junction unmatched. There are 15 residues in the CDR3. Germline loops: CDR1 SGDLS, CDR2 YYNGEE. CDR3 in DNA: TGTGCCAGCAGCGTAGGGGCTAGCGGGTTAAATGAGCAGTTCTTC. Amino acids: CASSVGASGLNEQFF.